These T cell receptor beta chains were read from a single sample in a study of cytomegalovirus exposure and HLA in healthy donors. Profiled with immunoSEQ multiplex PCR; TCRdb holds only in-frame clones, not every one. In total, the table holds over 110,000 clones. Sequenced sample: PBMCs. The receptors derive from a male donor in good health and CMV-seronegative. Each CDR3 is given with its conserved first and last residue. A D gene is named only where the DNA matches it firmly.

V gene	D gene	J gene	CDR3 DNA	CDR3 protein
TRBV9	TRBD2	TRBJ2-7	TGTGCCAGCAACGAGGCGGGGGGCTCGTACGAGCAGTACTTC	CASNEAGGSYEQYF
TRBV19	-	TRBJ1-4	TGTGCCAGTGACTCACGACAGGAGGAAAAACTGTTTTTT	CASDSRQEEKLFF
TRBV29-1	TRBD1	TRBJ1-4	TGCAGCGGGGACGGGACAGGACAATTTACTTCTTATGAAAAACTGTTTTTT	CSGDGTGQFTSYEKLFF
TRBV14	TRBD2	TRBJ2-7	TGTGCCAGCAGCCAAGATACAGGACTTGGGGGGGTTCACTCCTACGAGCAGTACTTC	CASSQDTGLGGVHSYEQYF
TRBV30	-	TRBJ1-2	TGTGCCTGGAGTGCCGCCTTGGCAGCTAACTATGGCTACACCTTC	CAWSAALAANYGYTF
TRBV5-1	-	TRBJ2-1	TGCGCCAGCAGCCCTGGGGACTTCTACAATGAGCAGTTCTTC	CASSPGDFYNEQFF
TRBV7-9	-	TRBJ1-2	TGTGCCAGCAGCGCTGACGTCCCGACAGCGGGATTC	CASSADVPTAGF
TRBV6-1	TRBD2	TRBJ2-5	TGTGCCAGCAGTGAAGATAGCGGGGTCGGGACCCAGTACTTC	CASSEDSGVGTQYF
TRBV25-1	-	TRBJ1-2	TGTGCCAGCAGTTCTCCCAGGAACTATGGCTACACCTTC	CASSSPRNYGYTF
TRBV30	-	TRBJ2-3	TGTGCCTGGACAGGGTTGAGGCAAAATACGCAGTATTTT	CAWTGLRQNTQYF
TRBV5-6	-	TRBJ1-5	TGTGCCAGCAGCTTGTCACTCCTTAGTGAGCCCCAGCATTTT	CASSLSLLSEPQHF
TRBV6-5	-	TRBJ2-7	TGTGCCAGCGGACTCCCGACCTACGAGCAGTACTTC	CASGLPTYEQYF
TRBV15	-	TRBJ1-1	TGTGCCACCAGCAGAGAAAACAGGAACACTGAAGCTTTCTTT	CATSRENRNTEAFF
TRBV14	TRBD2	TRBJ2-3	TGTGCCAGCAGCCGGAGCGGGGGACTTAACACAGATACGCAGTATTTT	CASSRSGGLNTDTQYF
TRBV5-6	-	TRBJ2-7	TGTGCCAGCAGCCCCGACGGGTACGAGCAGTACTTC	CASSPDGYEQYF
TRBV6-5	-	TRBJ2-5	TGTGCCAGCACCCCGGCGGGGTCTACCCAAGAGACCCAGTACTTC	CASTPAGSTQETQYF
TRBV27	-	TRBJ1-2	TGTGCCAGCAGTTTAAGGGTCGGGGGGTCCTTGGGCTACACCTTC	CASSLRVGGSLGYTF
TRBV5-1	-	TRBJ2-1	TGCGCCAGCAGCTTGGAGGCGGGGATAAATGAGCAGTTCTTC	CASSLEAGINEQFF
TRBV5-8	TRBD1	TRBJ1-1	TGTGCCAGCAGCCTAACAGGGGACACTGAAGCTTTCTTT	CASSLTGDTEAFF
TRBV9	TRBD1	TRBJ1-2	TGTGCCAGCAGCAAAACAGGGGGCGGCTATGGCTACACCTTC	CASSKTGGGYGYTF
TRBV10-3	TRBD2	TRBJ2-5	TGTGCCATCAGTGTACCTAGGACGGGAGGAGAGACCCAGTACTTC	CAISVPRTGGETQYF
TRBV5-1	-	TRBJ1-1	TGCGCCAGCAGCCGGACAGCCAACACTGAAGCTTTCTTT	CASSRTANTEAFF
TRBV30	-	TRBJ2-5	TGTGCCTGGAGCAATCCCGGGACTCACCAAGAGACCCAGTACTTC	CAWSNPGTHQETQYF
TRBV19	TRBD1	TRBJ1-5	TGTGCCAGTAGTAGGACAGGGGATCATCAGCCCCAGCATTTT	CASSRTGDHQPQHF
TRBV7-9	-	TRBJ2-7	TGTGCCAGCAGCTTATTAGGCTCAGGGATCTCCTACGAGCAGTACTTC	CASSLLGSGISYEQYF
TRBV7-3	-	TRBJ2-6	TGTGCCAGCAGCACCCAGTCTGGGGCCAACGTCCTGACTTTC	CASSTQSGANVLTF
TRBV15	-	TRBJ2-7	TGTGCCACCAGCAGAGGCGACTACGAGCAGTACTTC	CATSRGDYEQYF
TRBV29-1	-	TRBJ1-2	TGCAGCGGGTACCTTTTAGACAGACCCTATAATGGCTACACCTTC	CSGYLLDRPYNGYTF
TRBV7-4	-	TRBJ1-2	TGTGCCAGGGAGGATTTAGGCTATGGCTACACCTTC	CAREDLGYGYTF
TRBV2	TRBD1	TRBJ1-4	TGTGCCAGCAGTTGGGACAGGGGAAACGAAAAACTGTTTTTT	CASSWDRGNEKLFF
TRBV28	-	TRBJ1-1	TGTGCCAGCAGTTTCTCCGACAGGAACACTGAAGCTTTCTTT	CASSFSDRNTEAFF
TRBV4-3	-	TRBJ2-1	TGCGCCAGCAGCCAATTTACGTCGGGGGGCGCGCACTACAATGAGCAGTTCTTC	CASSQFTSGGAHYNEQFF
TRBV7-8	-	TRBJ2-7	TGTGCCAGCAGCGAGCGTATCCAGTACGAGCAGTACTTC	CASSERIQYEQYF
TRBV11-2	-	TRBJ2-7	TGTGCCAGCAGCCCCCAGGCCACCTCCTACGAGCAGTACTTC	CASSPQATSYEQYF
TRBV4-3	-	TRBJ1-1	TGCGCCAGCAGCCAAGATCGGGGGGGACCGAACACTGAAGCTTTCTTT	CASSQDRGGPNTEAFF
TRBV6-1	TRBD2	TRBJ2-1	TGTGCCAGCAATCGGCCTAGCGGTACCAATGAGCAGTTCTTC	CASNRPSGTNEQFF
TRBV5-6	TRBD2	TRBJ2-5	TGTGCCAGCAGCTTGGTTCGAACTAGCGGGTACCAAGAGACCCAGTACTTC	CASSLVRTSGYQETQYF
TRBV9	TRBD2	TRBJ2-1	TGTGCCAGCAGCGTAGAGGGTAGCGGGGGACCCTACAATGAGCAGTTCTTC	CASSVEGSGGPYNEQFF
TRBV30	-	TRBJ2-4	TGTGCCTGGAGTGTACGGAGCAGGGGCAAAAACATTCAGTACTTC	CAWSVRSRGKNIQYF
TRBV27	-	TRBJ1-1	TGTGCCAGCAGTCGTGGACAGTCTGAAGCTTTCTTT	CASSRGQSEAFF
TRBV5-1	-	TRBJ2-6	TGCGCCAGCAGCTTGGTAAGTCTCACTTCCTCTGGGGCCAACGTCCTGACTTTC	CASSLVSLTSSGANVLTF
TRBV6-1	TRBD2	TRBJ2-1	TGTGCCGCTGGCAGGGTAGCGGGGACCTACAATGAGCAGTTCTTC	CAAGRVAGTYNEQFF
TRBV6-1	TRBD1	TRBJ1-4	TGTGCCAGCAGGGACAGGGGCTCGTATGAAAAACTGTTTTTT	CASRDRGSYEKLFF
TRBV4-3	TRBD1	TRBJ1-1	TGCGCCAGCAGCCCTACAGGGGGCTATGGGGGGTGGCTAGCTTTCTTT	CASSPTGGYGGWLAFF
TRBV2	TRBD1	TRBJ1-2	TGTGCCAGCATCAGACAGGGCCGGGCGAACTATGGCTACACCTTC	CASIRQGRANYGYTF
TRBV5-6	-	TRBJ2-5	TGTGCCAGCAGCTTGGCCTGGCGGATCCAAGAGACCCAGTACTTC	CASSLAWRIQETQYF
TRBV7-9	-	TRBJ2-7	TGTGCCAGCAGCTTGTCAGACTACGAGCAGTACTTC	CASSLSDYEQYF
TRBV12-2	-	TRBJ1-3	TGTGCAAGTCGCTTAGCACCGGGATGTAACACCATATATTTT	CASRLAPGCNTIYF
TRBV30	-	TRBJ1-5	TGTGCCTGGAGCCCCCAGGGTTATCAGCCCCAGCATTTT	CAWSPQGYQPQHF
TRBV6-6	TRBD1	TRBJ2-7	TGTGCCAGCAGGCGACAGGGCTTCACCTTCTCCTACGAGCAGTACTTC	CASRRQGFTFSYEQYF
TRBV7-8	-	TRBJ1-1	TGTGCCAGCAGCTTACTGGACATCGCGAACACTGAAGCTTTCTTT	CASSLLDIANTEAFF
TRBV29-1	TRBD2	TRBJ2-2	TGCAGTGTGTCTAGCGGGGGGGCCCGCGACACCGGGGAGCTGTTTTTT	CSVSSGGARDTGELFF
TRBV6-5	-	TRBJ1-6	TGTGCCAGCAGCGAGACTTGGAGCCTTAATTCACCCCTCCACTTT	CASSETWSLNSPLHF
TRBV19	TRBD1	TRBJ1-2	TGTGCCAGTAGGACAGGGGCGCCGGGCTATGGCTACACCTTC	CASRTGAPGYGYTF